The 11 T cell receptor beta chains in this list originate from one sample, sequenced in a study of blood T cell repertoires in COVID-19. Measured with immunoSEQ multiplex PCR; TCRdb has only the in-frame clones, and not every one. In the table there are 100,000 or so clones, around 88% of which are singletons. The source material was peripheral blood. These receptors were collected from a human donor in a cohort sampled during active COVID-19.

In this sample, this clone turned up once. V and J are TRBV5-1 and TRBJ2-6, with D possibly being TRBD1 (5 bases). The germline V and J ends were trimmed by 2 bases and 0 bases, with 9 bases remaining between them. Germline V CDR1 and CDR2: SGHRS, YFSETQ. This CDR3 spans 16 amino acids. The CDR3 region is CASSLSTVSGANVLTF. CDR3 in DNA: TGCGCCAGCAGCTTATCGACAGTCTCTGGGGCCAACGTCCTGACTTTC.

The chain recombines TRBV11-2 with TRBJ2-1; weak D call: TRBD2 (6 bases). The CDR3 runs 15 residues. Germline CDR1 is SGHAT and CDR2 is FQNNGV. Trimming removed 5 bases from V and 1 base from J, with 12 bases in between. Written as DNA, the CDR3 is TGTGCCAGCAGCCAAGGAGCGGGTTCCTACAATGAGCAGTTCTTC. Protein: CASSQGAGSYNEQFF.

In nucleotides, the CDR3 is TGTGCCAGCAGCGTAGGGTGGGGAGACACAGATACGCAGTATTTT. Translation: CASSVGWGDTDTQYF. The chain employs TRBV9 and TRBJ2-3; tentatively, D is TRBD2 (5 bases). The CDR3 runs to 15 residues. Trimming cost V 0 bases and J 2 bases, with 10 bases left between them. Germline V gene data show CDR1 as SGDLS and CDR2 as YYNGEE.

CDR3 nucleotide sequence: TGTGCCAGCGGACAAGGAGCTAGCAATCAGCCCCAGCATTTT. Translation gives CASGQGASNQPQHF. This sequence joins TRBV19 and TRBJ1-5; D may be TRBD1 (5 bases). Germline V gene sequence: CDR1 LNHDA, CDR2 SQIVND (reference sequence). The CDR3 contains 14 residues. Trimming shortened V by 9 bases and J by 0 bases, and 12 bases separated the two germline ends.

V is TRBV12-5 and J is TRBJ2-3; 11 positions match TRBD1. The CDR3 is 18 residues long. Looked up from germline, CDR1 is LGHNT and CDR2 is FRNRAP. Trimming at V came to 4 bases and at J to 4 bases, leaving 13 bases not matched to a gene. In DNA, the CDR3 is TGTGCTAGTGGTTGGACCTTGGATGGGACAGGGGGGCCAGATACGCAGTATTTT. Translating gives CASGWTLDGTGGPDTQYF.

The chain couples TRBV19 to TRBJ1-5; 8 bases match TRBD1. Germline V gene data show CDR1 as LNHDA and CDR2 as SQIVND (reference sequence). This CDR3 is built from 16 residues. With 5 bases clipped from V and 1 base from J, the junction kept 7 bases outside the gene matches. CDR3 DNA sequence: TGTGCCAGTAGTGTGGGACAGGCAAAAAGCAATCAGCCCCAGCATTTT. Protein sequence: CASSVGQAKSNQPQHF.

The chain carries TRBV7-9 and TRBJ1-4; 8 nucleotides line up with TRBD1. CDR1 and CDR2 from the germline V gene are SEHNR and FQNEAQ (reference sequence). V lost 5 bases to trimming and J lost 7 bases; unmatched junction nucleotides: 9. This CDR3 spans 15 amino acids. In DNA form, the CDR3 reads TGTGCCAGCAGCCTAAGCCAGGGGGCGCGTGAAAAACTGTTTTTT. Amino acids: CASSLSQGAREKLFF.

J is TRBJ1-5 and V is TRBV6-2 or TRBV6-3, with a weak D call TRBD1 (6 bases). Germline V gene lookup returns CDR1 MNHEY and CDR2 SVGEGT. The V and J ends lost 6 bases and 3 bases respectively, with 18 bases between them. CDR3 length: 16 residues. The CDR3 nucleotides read TGTGCCAGCAGCTCCGTAACAGGGAACAACAATCAGCCCCAGCATTTT. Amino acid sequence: CASSSVTGNNNQPQHF.

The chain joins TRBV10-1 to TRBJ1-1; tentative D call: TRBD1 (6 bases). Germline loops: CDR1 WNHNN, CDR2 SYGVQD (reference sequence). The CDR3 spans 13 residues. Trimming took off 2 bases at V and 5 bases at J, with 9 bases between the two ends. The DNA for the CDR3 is TGCGCCAGCAGTGAGCGGGGGGCAACTGAAGCTTTCTTT. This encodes CASSERGATEAFF.

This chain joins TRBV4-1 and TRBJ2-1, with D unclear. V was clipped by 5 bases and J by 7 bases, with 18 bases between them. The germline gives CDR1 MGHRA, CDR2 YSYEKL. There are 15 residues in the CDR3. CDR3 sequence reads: CASSFQFAGPNEQFF. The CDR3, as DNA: TGCGCCAGCAGCTTCCAATTTGCAGGTCCAAATGAGCAGTTCTTC.

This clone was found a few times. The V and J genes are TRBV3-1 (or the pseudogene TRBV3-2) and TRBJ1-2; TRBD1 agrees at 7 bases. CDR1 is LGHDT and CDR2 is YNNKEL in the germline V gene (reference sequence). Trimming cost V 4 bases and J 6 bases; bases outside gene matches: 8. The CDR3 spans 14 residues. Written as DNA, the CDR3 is TGTGCCAGCAGCCCTCAGACAGGGTATGATGGCTACACCTTC. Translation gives CASSPQTGYDGYTF.